The 21 T cell receptor beta chains below were found in one sample sequenced in a study of blood T cell repertoires in COVID-19. Produced via immunoSEQ multiplex PCR; TCRdb's table is partial and in-frame only. In the table there are some 97,000 clones, approximately 85% of which are singletons. Input material: peripheral blood. The receptors come from an older woman with acute or convalescent COVID-19.

This chain links TRBV27 with TRBJ1-3; no firm D call. The V gene lost 5 bases and the J gene lost 0 bases, with 11 bases spanning the gap. Germline V gene lookup returns CDR1 MNHEY and CDR2 SMNVEV (reference sequence). The CDR3 length is 15 residues. CDR3 nucleotides: TGTGCCAGCAGTCAGTCAGGCAGCTCTGGAAACACCATATATTTT. This encodes CASSQSGSSGNTIYF.

This clone was found once. The J gene is TRBJ2-2, the V gene TRBV3-1 (or the pseudogene TRBV3-2), with 7 bases aligning to TRBD1. Germline loops: CDR1 LGHDT, CDR2 YNNKEL (reference sequence). This CDR3 comprises 13 residues. V lost 5 bases and J lost 5; bases outside the gene matches: 2. The CDR3 region has the DNA TGTGCCAGCAGCACAGGGGAAACCGGGGAGCTGTTTTTT. Translated: CASSTGETGELFF.

As to this clone: One end of the junction fails to match germline, which may point to a read error. The chain couples TRBV10-3 to TRBJ2-1; tentative D call: TRBD2 (6 bases). Germline values: CDR1 ENHRY, CDR2 SYGVKD. This CDR3 is 12 amino acids long. CDR3 amino acids: CAISDPGEAGLF. CDR3 nucleotides: TGTGCCATCAGTGACCCCGGGGAGGCAGGCCTCTTC.

This clone has more than one count but fewer than ten. The gene calls are TRBV15 and TRBJ1-1; D unclear. CDR1 is LNHNV, CDR2 YYDKDF, per germline (reference sequence). This CDR3 spans 19 amino acids. The germline V and J ends were trimmed by 0 bases and 0 bases, with 20 bases remaining between them. The CDR3 here is CATSRENDGDVIMNTEAFF. The CDR3 nucleotides are TGTGCCACCAGCAGAGAGAACGACGGGGATGTAATAATGAACACTGAAGCTTTCTTT.

The V gene is TRBV19, the J gene TRBJ2-1; D gene unclear. Germline CDR1 reads LNHDA; CDR2 reads SQIVND (reference sequence). CDR3 length equals 15 residues. V gave up 0 bases and J gave up 0 bases, with 6 bases separating them. The CDR3 loop is CASSIDTSSYNEQFF. In DNA form, the CDR3 reads TGTGCCAGTAGTATAGACACAAGCTCCTACAATGAGCAGTTCTTC.

This clone was observed once. The chain is built from TRBV3-1 (or the pseudogene TRBV3-2) and TRBJ1-2; D might be TRBD1 (6 bases). The CDR3 runs to 15 residues. Trimming pared 4 bases from V and 6 bases from J, leaving 18 bases between. From germline, CDR1 is LGHDT and CDR2 YNNKEL (reference sequence). In nucleotides, the CDR3 is TGTGCCAGCAGCCGACGGGACAACCTCGGGGATGGCTACACCTTC. This translates into CASSRRDNLGDGYTF.

This clone was observed once. This chain uses TRBV3-1 (or the pseudogene TRBV3-2) with TRBJ2-5; D is possibly TRBD1 (7 bases). CDR1 and CDR2 (germline): LGHDT, YNNKEL (reference sequence). The CDR3 contains 15 residues. V lost 0 bases and J 5 bases, leaving 13 bases between the germline ends. The CDR3 sequence is CASSQDPAGGETQYF. The CDR3 region has the DNA TGTGCCAGCAGCCAAGATCCTGCAGGGGGGGAGACCCAGTACTTC.

This sequence joins TRBV6-6 and TRBJ1-2, with TRBD1 identical over 8 bases. V lost 6 bases and J lost 4; bases outside the gene matches: 4. The CDR3 has 13 amino acids. Germline CDR1 is MNHNY and CDR2 is SVGAGI (reference sequence). CDR3 residues: CASSPTGGYGYTF. Written as DNA, the CDR3 is TGTGCCAGCAGCCCTACAGGGGGCTATGGCTACACCTTC.

The CDR3: CATSNRGTQRGYTF. Here the CDR3 DNA reads TGTGCCACCAGCAATCGGGGAACTCAGCGTGGCTACACCTTC. The chain couples TRBV15 to TRBJ1-2; D is unclear. The CDR3 covers 14 residues. V lost 4 bases and J 7 bases, leaving 16 bases between the germline ends. CDR1 LNHNV and CDR2 YYDKDF come from the germline V gene (reference sequence).

The chain is built from TRBV11-2 and TRBJ2-1; possible D gene TRBD2, 6 bases. Trimming cost V 1 base and J 10 bases, with 14 bases left between them. This CDR3 spans 14 amino acids. The germline V gene has CDR1 SGHAT and CDR2 FQNNGV. The CDR3 region is CASSLGTTLLEQFF. Here the CDR3 DNA reads TGTGCCAGCAGCTTAGGGACTACCTTACTAGAGCAGTTCTTC.

The chain links TRBV6-5 to TRBJ2-1; 7 nucleotides align to TRBD2. This CDR3 has 13 amino acids. Per germline, CDR1 MNHEY and CDR2 SVGAGI. Losses at the gene ends were 4 bases for V and 9 bases for J; bases not matched to a gene: 6. The CDR3 DNA follows: TGTGCCAGCAGTTCCAGCGGGACGGGTGAGCAGTTCTTC. It specifies CASSSSGTGEQFF.

The CDR3 DNA is TGTGCCAGCGGAATCGGACTAGCGAGGTACGAGCAGTACTTC. Its translation: CASGIGLARYEQYF. The chain links TRBV28 to TRBJ2-7; TRBD2 aligns across 9 bases. From germline, CDR1 is MDHEN and CDR2 SYDVKM. The CDR3 sequence is 14 residues long. With V trimmed by 8 bases and J by 4 bases, 9 bases remained unmatched. The full variable domain, completed using reference TRBV28 and TRBJ2-7, is DVKVTQSSRYLVKRTGEKVFLECVQDMDHENMFWYRQDPGLGLRLIYFSYDVKMKEKGDIPEGYSVSREKKERFSLILESASTNQTSMYLCASGIGLARYEQYFGPGTRLTVT.

The chain is built from TRBV19 and TRBJ2-5, with TRBD1 as a possible D gene (5 bases). The CDR3 runs to 15 residues. Germline CDR1 is LNHDA and CDR2 is SQIVND (reference sequence). V lost 5 bases to trimming and J lost 5 bases, with 18 bases between them. In DNA form, the CDR3 reads TGTGCCAGTAGTTCAGGCCCGCAGGGCCGGGAGACCCAGTACTTC. Protein: CASSSGPQGRETQYF.

This rearrangement joins TRBV3-1 (or the pseudogene TRBV3-2) to TRBJ1-1; no reliable D call. The CDR3 has 11 amino acids. Trimming stripped 4 bases from V and 8 bases from J, with 8 bases between. Germline CDR1 and CDR2: LGHDT and YNNKEL (reference sequence). The CDR3 spells CASSRGLEAFF. The CDR3 DNA follows: TGTGCCAGCAGCCGCGGGTTGGAAGCTTTCTTT.

The genes are TRBV15 and TRBJ1-1; 10 positions match TRBD1. V gave up 1 base and J gave up 11 bases; unmatched junction bases: 7. This CDR3 spans 14 amino acids. Germline values: CDR1 LNHNV, CDR2 YYDKDF (reference sequence). This CDR3 reads CATSRGSTGGSAFF. The CDR3 nucleotides are TGTGCCACCAGCAGAGGATCGACAGGGGGCAGCGCTTTCTTT.

V usage is TRBV5-1 and J usage is TRBJ2-3, with TRBD2 matching 16 bases. The V segment lost 9 bases and the J segment 3 bases; nucleotides outside the gene matches: 10. The CDR3 is 17 residues long. From germline, CDR1 is SGHRS and CDR2 YFSETQ. The CDR3 spells CATRPGLAGGRTDTQYF. The CDR3 DNA sequence: TGCGCCACAAGACCGGGACTAGCGGGAGGGAGGACAGATACGCAGTATTTT.

Written as DNA, the CDR3 is TGTGCCAGTAGTGAATACAGGGCGGGTGGCGGCTACACCTTC. Translating gives CASSEYRAGGGYTF. The gene calls are TRBV19 and TRBJ1-2, with a weak D call TRBD1 (6 bases). CDR3 size: 14 residues. Trimming cost V 5 bases and J 8 bases, with 18 bases left between them. Germline assignment: CDR1 LNHDA and CDR2 SQIVND (reference sequence).

J is TRBJ2-6 and V is TRBV7-9; a weak D match, TRBD1 (5 bases). This CDR3 has 15 residues. Germline assignment: CDR1 SEHNR and CDR2 FQNEAQ (reference sequence). With 4 bases removed from V and 1 base from J, the gap between germline ends came to 8 bases. DNA of the CDR3: TGTGCCAGCAGCTCTGCAGGGTCTGGGGCCAACGTCCTGACTTTC. As protein: CASSSAGSGANVLTF.

The chain is built from TRBV19 and TRBJ1-4, with 7 bases that match TRBD1. This CDR3 spans 14 amino acids. V trimming: 6 bases; J trimming: 8 bases; junction bases outside the gene matches: 9. CDR1 is LNHDA and CDR2 is SQIVND in the germline V gene (reference sequence). Here the CDR3 DNA reads TGTGCCAGTAGATCGGCAGGGGGGTGGGAAAAACTGTTTTTT. It encodes CASRSAGGWEKLFF. Filled out from reference TRBV19 and TRBJ1-4, the complete variable domain reads DGGITQSPKYLFRKEGQNVTLSCEQNLNHDAMYWYRQDPGQGLRLIYYSQIVNDFQKGDIAEGYSVSREKKESFPLTVTSAQKNPTAFYLCASRSAGGWEKLFFGSGTQLSVL.

V usage is TRBV3-1 (or the pseudogene TRBV3-2) and J usage is TRBJ2-5; unclear D gene. The CDR3 contains 12 residues. Germline CDR1 reads LGHDT; CDR2 reads YNNKEL (reference sequence). Trimming removed 1 base at V and 2 bases at J, with 2 bases between. The CDR3 is CASSQVQETQYF. Here the CDR3 DNA reads TGTGCCAGCAGCCAAGTACAAGAGACCCAGTACTTC.

The chain joins TRBV13 to TRBJ2-7, with TRBD2 matching over 8 bases. This CDR3 region has 14 residues. Germline V gene lookup returns CDR1 PRHDT and CDR2 FYEKMQ (reference sequence). V dropped 2 bases and J dropped 7; count of bases not matched to a gene: 7. The CDR3 spells CASSLRGTSYEQYV. The CDR3 DNA sequence: TGTGCCAGCAGCTTAAGGGGGACTAGTTATGAGCAGTACGTC.